This T cell receptor (beta chain) was identified in a study of shared clonotypes between healthy human individuals. The protocol was immunoSEQ multiplex PCR, while the TCRdb copy is restricted to in-frame clones and leaves out a portion. The table lists 2,100,000 or so clones, around 95% of them singletons, with 0.1% to 0.15% in the top ten. V gave up 3 bases and J gave up 4 bases, with 10 bases separating them. Germline V gene lookup returns CDR1 MDHEN and CDR2 SYDVKM. The CDR3 loop spans 13 amino acids. Sequencing was carried out using naive CD4+ T cells sorted from blood. This sample's subset: CD45RA+ positively selected. The V gene is TRBV28, the J gene TRBJ2-7; no definite D call. The source of this sequence is a man between 18 and 35 years old in good health. The CDR3 DNA is TGTGCCAGCAGTTTCCGGGTCTATTACGAGCAGTACTTC. It is translated as CASSFRVYYEQYF.